This TCR beta chain was sequenced in a study of blood T cell repertoires in COVID-19. Study-wide context: Samples representing acute and convalescent COVID-19 were sourced from the United States, Italy and Spain. PBMCs, B-cell-depleted T cells, or T cells provided the cDNA or gDNA that made up the material.

Original analysis: Using reference gene primer amplification, nucleated cell counts were estimated. TCRdb's table, derived via immunoSEQ multiplex PCR, lists solely in-frame clones and lacks some. For V, J and clone size, that table is used; D and trimming come from the DNA. The table shows about 160,000 clones, with roughly 85% occurring only once. V was pared by 1 base and J by 2 bases, with 6 bases between. The CDR3 spans 14 residues. Germline V CDR1 and CDR2: LNHDA, SQIVND (reference sequence). The sample comprised peripheral blood. The chain carries TRBV19 and TRBJ2-1; possible D gene TRBD2, 6 bases. The origin of this receptor is a man between 65 and 85 years old with acute or convalescent COVID-19. The CDR3 loop is CASSIAGAYNEQFF. CDR3 nucleotide sequence: TGTGCCAGTAGTATAGCGGGAGCCTACAATGAGCAGTTCTTC.